Listed below are T cell receptor beta chains from one sample, sequenced in a study of CD8+CD57+ T cells in acquired aplastic anemia. TCRdb re-called the reads with MiXCR, one entry per CDR3 protein. The sample gives 150,000 to 200,000 distinct CDR3 sequences, 40% to 55% of which show up once; around 3.2% is in the top ten. Material for sequencing was sorted CD4+, CD8+, or CD8+CD57+ T cells (not recorded which) from PBMCs. These TCRs come from a human donor with aplastic anemia. The CDR3 runs from the conserved cysteine through the conserved F or W. D genes are given only for firm matches. Expanded clones get a size class; other rows say once, few or many, or leave the size out.

j_call clone_size v_call d_call cdr3_aa cdr3_nt
TRBJ2-3 many TRBV4-3 TRBD1 CASSQDLLTGGDTQYF TGCGCCAGCAGCCAAGATCTCCTGACAGGGGGAGATACGCAGTATTTT
TRBJ1-4 . TRBV29-1 . CSVGDGLNEKLFF TGCAGCGTCGGGGACGGGTTGAATGAAAAACTGTTTTTT
TRBJ1-3 . TRBV7-6 . CASSLAGDLSGNTIYF TGTGCCAGCAGCTTAGCCGGGGACCTCTCTGGAAACACCATATATTTT
TRBJ1-5 once TRBV10-3 TRBD1 CAISDRGNQPQHF TGTGCCATCAGTGACAGGGGGAATCAGCCCCAGCATTTT
TRBJ2-7 . TRBV24-1 . CATTGQGPTYEQYF TGTGCCACCACGGGGCAGGGGCCAACCTACGAGCAGTACTTC
TRBJ2-7 . TRBV12-3/TRBV12-4 TRBD2 CASRTSGSFYNEQYF TGTGCCAGCAGGACTAGCGGGAGTTTCTACAATGAGCAGTACTTC
TRBJ1-2 few TRBV7-9 . CASSGYQTQNYGYTF TGTGCCAGCAGCGGATACCAGACACAAAACTATGGCTACACCTTC
TRBJ2-3 once TRBV20-1 . CSASGREDTQYF TGCAGTGCTAGCGGGAGAGAAGATACGCAGTATTTT
TRBJ1-2 many TRBV5-4 TRBD1 CASSIRQGANYGYTF TGTGCCAGCAGCATACGACAGGGAGCTAACTATGGCTACACCTTC
TRBJ2-1 many TRBV5-1 . CASRLGDSYNEQFF TGCGCCAGCAGACTGGGGGACTCCTACAATGAGCAGTTCTTC
TRBJ2-1 . TRBV4-2 . CASSQGEGEINEQFF TGTGCCAGCAGCCAAGGCGAGGGCGAAATCAATGAGCAGTTCTTC
TRBJ1-3 . TRBV2 . CASKAGTGNTIYF TGTGCCAGCAAGGCAGGCACTGGAAACACCATATATTTT
TRBJ2-3 many TRBV6-5 TRBD2 CASSYGLAGDTQYF TGTGCCAGCAGTTACGGACTAGCGGGCGATACGCAGTATTTT
TRBJ2-7 few TRBV7-8 . CASSFDSGYEQYF TGTGCCAGCAGCTTTGACAGTGGCTACGAGCAGTACTTC
TRBJ1-3 . TRBV29-1 TRBD1 CSVEGAPGQGGGNTIYF TGCAGCGTTGAAGGGGCCCCGGGACAGGGCGGGGGAAACACCATATATTTT
TRBJ1-1 many TRBV6-1 TRBD1 CASSVTGTGGRAFF TGTGCCAGCAGTGTCACCGGGACAGGGGGTCGAGCTTTCTTT
TRBJ1-5 many TRBV2 . CASSEGDGNQPQHF TGTGCCAGCAGTGAAGGTGATGGCAATCAGCCCCAGCATTTT
TRBJ2-1 few TRBV6-2/TRBV6-3 TRBD1 CASSYWAGQGLGEQFF TGTGCCAGCAGTTACTGGGCGGGACAGGGGTTGGGTGAGCAGTTCTTC
TRBJ2-7 . TRBV7-6 TRBD1 CASSFRGQGGWEQYF TGTGCCAGCAGCTTCCGGGGACAGGGGGGATGGGAGCAGTACTTC
TRBJ2-1 . TRBV11-1 . CASSWATLGSYNEQFF TGTGCCAGCAGCTGGGCGACGCTAGGGTCCTACAATGAGCAGTTCTTC
TRBJ1-5 . TRBV25-1 TRBD1 CASSAPKAGGKQPQHF TGTGCCAGCAGTGCCCCCAAGGCAGGGGGAAAACAGCCCCAGCATTTT
TRBJ1-1 few TRBV20-1 . CSALQSSGRYTGAFF TGCAGTGCTCTACAGAGTTCGGGGAGGTACACTGGAGCTTTCTTT
TRBJ1-2 . TRBV7-8 TRBD1 CASSLGPTGGSYGYTF TGTGCCAGCAGCTTAGGTCCTACAGGGGGTAGCTACGGCTACACCTTC
TRBJ2-3 . TRBV19 TRBD1 CASSPLRGQGTQYF TGTGCCAGTTCTCCTTTAAGGGGGCAGGGTACGCAGTATTTT
TRBJ1-3 many TRBV5-6 . CASSLVSSGNTIYF TGTGCCAGCAGCTTGGTTTCATCGGGAAACACCATATATTTT
TRBJ2-1 . TRBV4-2 . CASYTGANEQFF TGTGCCAGCTATACGGGCGCCAATGAGCAGTTCTTC
TRBJ2-5 . TRBV5-5 . CASSLLKGRGETQYF TGTGCCAGCAGCTTGCTGAAGGGGAGAGGAGAGACCCAGTACTTC
TRBJ2-7 few TRBV7-6 . CASSSLSREQYF TGTGCCAGCAGCTCCCTCTCACGTGAGCAGTACTTC
TRBJ1-5 . TRBV6-2/TRBV6-3 TRBD1 CASRWGQGGMWSNQPQHF TGTGCCAGCAGATGGGGACAGGGTGGGATGTGGAGCAATCAGCCCCAGCATTTT
TRBJ2-7 . TRBV7-2 . CASSLVTSSYEQYF TGTGCCAGCAGCTTAGTTACCTCCTCCTACGAGCAGTACTTC
TRBJ1-5 . TRBV19 . CASIDGQRGRPQHF TGTGCCAGTATCGACGGCCAGCGGGGTCGGCCCCAGCATTTT
TRBJ1-4 . TRBV4-2 . CASSQGSRTALDDEKLSF TGTGCCAGCAGCCAAGGGAGCCGGACGGCCCTCGATGATGAAAAACTGTCTTTT
TRBJ2-2 . TRBV18 . CADRVGVNTGELFF TGTGCCGATCGGGTTGGAGTTAACACCGGGGAGCTGTTTTTT
TRBJ1-4 . TRBV20-1 . CSASGGAGEKLFF TGCAGTGCTAGCGGGGGGGCAGGCGAAAAACTGTTTTTT
TRBJ2-7 few TRBV20-1 TRBD2 CSALLAGGHEQYF TGCAGTGCCCTACTAGCGGGGGGGCACGAGCAGTACTTC
TRBJ1-4 few TRBV10-3 . CAISPRQLYEKLFF TGCGCCATCAGCCCGAGACAGCTGTATGAAAAACTGTTTTTT
TRBJ2-1 . TRBV6-5 TRBD1 CASSSLVERTGKNEQFF TGTGCCAGCAGTTCGCTGGTAGAAAGGACAGGGAAGAATGAGCAGTTCTTC